Listed below are T cell receptor beta chains from one sample, sequenced in a study of OX40 agonist ivuxolimab in advanced cancers. Data came from immunoSEQ multiplex PCR; TCRdb stores just in-frame clones and leaves some out. The data contain roughly 58,000 clones, roughly nine tenths of them singletons. Sample: CD4+ or CD8+ T cells sorted from blood, taken in a trial of the OX40 agonist ivuxolimab. The receptors shown here come from an adult with an advanced solid tumor such as melanoma, head and neck, liver or kidney cancer. The CDR3 runs from the conserved cysteine through the conserved F or W. D genes are given only for firm matches. Clone size is shown for a subset of rows, as once, few, many or a class of expanded clone.

clone_size | j_call | d_call | v_call | cdr3_nt | cdr3_aa
- | TRBJ2-6 | - | TRBV18 | TGTGCCAGCTCACCAAAGAGCGGAGGGGCCAACGTCCTGACTTTC | CASSPKSGGANVLTF
- | TRBJ1-2 | TRBD1 | TRBV11-2 | TGTGCCAGCAGCGTTAGGGCAGGGGGTGGCTATGGCTACACCTTC | CASSVRAGGGYGYTF
few | TRBJ2-5 | TRBD1 | TRBV5-4 | TGTGCCAGCAGCCCTGGACAGGGGTGGCAAGAGACCCAGTACTTC | CASSPGQGWQETQYF
- | TRBJ2-1 | TRBD2 | TRBV9 | TGTGCCAGCAGCACACTAGCGGGGAGCAACAATGAGCAGTTCTTC | CASSTLAGSNNEQFF
- | TRBJ2-6 | - | TRBV19 | TGTGCCAGTCGACCGGGCAGCTCTGGGGCCAACGTCCTGACTTTC | CASRPGSSGANVLTF
- | TRBJ1-4 | - | TRBV30 | TGTGCCTGGGGGCGCGGCAGCTTGGGTTCAAGGACTAATGAAAAACTGTTTTTT | CAWGRGSLGSRTNEKLFF
- | TRBJ2-7 | - | TRBV5-1 | TGCGCCAGCAGCGCCAGGGTGGGCTACGAGCAGTACTTC | CASSARVGYEQYF
- | TRBJ1-1 | - | TRBV23-1 | TGCGCCACCCGTTGCCTAACCACTGAAGCTTTCTTT | CATRCLTTEAFF
- | TRBJ2-7 | TRBD1 | TRBV5-1 | TGCGCCAGCAGCTTGGGGACAGGGGGAGACGAGCAGTACTTC | CASSLGTGGDEQYF
once | TRBJ1-2 | - | TRBV10-3 | TGTGCCATCACCCCACGGACAGATTCCTATGGCTACACCTTC | CAITPRTDSYGYTF
- | TRBJ1-3 | TRBD1 | TRBV30 | TGTGCCTGGACCAGGGGGAAAGGAAACACCATATATTTT | CAWTRGKGNTIYF
once | TRBJ2-5 | - | TRBV11-2 | TGTGCCAGCAGCTCCGCAGGCGGAGGGGAGACCCAGTACTTC | CASSSAGGGETQYF
- | TRBJ2-3 | - | TRBV20-1 | TGCAGTGCTTCGGGTCCCCAAACGCAGTATTTT | CSASGPQTQYF
- | TRBJ1-1 | - | TRBV6-5 | TGTGCCAGCAGTTACAGCTCACTCATGAACACTGAAGCTTTCTTT | CASSYSSLMNTEAFF
once | TRBJ2-3 | - | TRBV19 | TGTGCCAGTAGTCCGGGACCCAAAGGTGGCACAGATACGCAGTATTTT | CASSPGPKGGTDTQYF
- | TRBJ1-3 | - | TRBV10-3 | TGTGCCAGTTACAGGGCAGAAGGAAACACCATATATTTT | CASYRAEGNTIYF
- | TRBJ1-5 | TRBD1 | TRBV27 | TGTGCCAGCAGTCTCCGACAGGGCCCCAATCAGCCCCAGCATTTT | CASSLRQGPNQPQHF
- | TRBJ1-5 | TRBD1 | TRBV27 | TGTGCCAGCAGTTTATCCCCCGACAGGGGTTTAGGCAATCAGCCCCAGCATTTT | CASSLSPDRGLGNQPQHF
few | TRBJ1-1 | - | TRBV19 | TGTGCCAGTATAAGGAGAGGTGGGAACACTGAAGCTTTCTTT | CASIRRGGNTEAFF
- | TRBJ2-3 | - | TRBV11-2 | TGTGCCAGCAGCTTCGGACAGATTAGCACAGATACGCAGTATTTT | CASSFGQISTDTQYF
- | TRBJ2-7 | - | TRBV30 | TGTGCCTGGAGTGTGATGAGGAACGAGCAGTACTTC | CAWSVMRNEQYF
- | TRBJ2-7 | - | TRBV5-6 | TGTGCCAGCACGGGTATACGGACCTACGAGCAGTACTTC | CASTGIRTYEQYF
- | TRBJ1-1 | - | TRBV19 | TGTGCCAGTAAGGGGGACAAAGGTGTAAGGGGCACTGAAGCTTTCTTT | CASKGDKGVRGTEAFF
- | TRBJ2-1 | - | TRBV5-1 | TGCGCCAGCAGCAACGAAGGTCGGGGGAGGAATGAGCAGTTCTTC | CASSNEGRGRNEQFF
- | TRBJ2-7 | - | TRBV18 | TGTGCCAGCTCACCATCAAATTCCTACGAGCAGTACTTC | CASSPSNSYEQYF
- | TRBJ2-1 | TRBD2 | TRBV7-3 | TGTGCCAGCAGCCTAGCGGGAGCCGGATACAATGAGCAGTTCTTC | CASSLAGAGYNEQFF
- | TRBJ2-5 | - | TRBV10-3 | TGTGCCACCGCGATCCGGGACACAGAGACCCAGTACTTC | CATAIRDTETQYF
- | TRBJ2-2 | - | TRBV7-2 | TGTGCCAGCAGCTTCTCGACCCAAACCGGGGAGCTGTTTTTT | CASSFSTQTGELFF
- | TRBJ1-1 | - | TRBV6-5 | TGTGCCAGCAGTTACGGGCGCAGGGGCACTGAAGCTTTCTTT | CASSYGRRGTEAFF
- | TRBJ1-1 | - | TRBV5-8 | TGTGCCAGCAGCTGGACACCGAACACTGAAGCTTTCTTT | CASSWTPNTEAFF
- | TRBJ2-5 | - | TRBV15 | TGTGCCACCAGCAGAGATCAGGGACATACAGAGACCCAGTACTTC | CATSRDQGHTETQYF
- | TRBJ2-5 | - | TRBV11-1 | TGTGCCAGCAGCCAGTCTAATACCGCCCAAGAGACCCAGTACTTC | CASSQSNTAQETQYF
- | TRBJ2-4 | - | TRBV13 | TGTGCCAGCAGCTTAAGAGATCTTCTAGCCAAAAACATTCAGTACTTC | CASSLRDLLAKNIQYF
- | TRBJ1-2 | TRBD1 | TRBV19 | TGTGCCAGTAGTGACAGGGGTGGCTACACCTTC | CASSDRGGYTF
- | TRBJ1-2 | - | TRBV19 | TGTGCCAGTAAACCCCCGGGGGGTAACTATGGCTACACCTTC | CASKPPGGNYGYTF
- | TRBJ1-5 | - | TRBV7-8 | TGTGCCAGCAGCTTAGGCCCCCGACAAAATCAGCCCCAGCATTTT | CASSLGPRQNQPQHF
- | TRBJ1-1 | - | TRBV5-1 | TGCGCCAGCAGCTTTGACAGCTTAAACACTGAAGCTTTCTTT | CASSFDSLNTEAFF
- | TRBJ1-5 | - | TRBV28 | TGTGCCAGCAGTTCGCATTACAGGGATCAGCCCCAGCATTTT | CASSSHYRDQPQHF
- | TRBJ2-1 | - | TRBV9 | TGTGCCAGCAGCGCCTGGGGGGACACTTACAATGAGCAGTTCTTC | CASSAWGDTYNEQFF
- | TRBJ1-1 | TRBD1 | TRBV5-1 | TGCGCCAGCAGCTTCCGACAGGGGAACACAGTCACTGAAGCTTTCTTT | CASSFRQGNTVTEAFF
once | TRBJ2-5 | TRBD2 | TRBV6-6 | TGTGCCAGCAGTCGACTAGCCCCCCAAGAGACCCAGTACTTC | CASSRLAPQETQYF
once | TRBJ1-5 | TRBD1 | TRBV28 | TGTGCCAGCAGTCCGGGACAGGGACCCAATCAGCCCCAGCATTTT | CASSPGQGPNQPQHF
few | TRBJ1-1 | - | TRBV5-1 | TGCGCCAGCAGCCCGAGTACTAACACTGAAGCTTTCTTT | CASSPSTNTEAFF
- | TRBJ1-3 | - | TRBV30 | TGTGCCTGGAGTGTCCCCCCGGCGACCTCTGGAAACACCATATATTTT | CAWSVPPATSGNTIYF
- | TRBJ2-3 | TRBD2 | TRBV6-5 | TGTGCCAGCAGCCCGCGTGCGGGGGGGGCAGATACGCAGTATTTT | CASSPRAGGADTQYF
- | TRBJ1-2 | - | TRBV5-6 | TGTGCCAGCAGCTTGGTGGGCAACTATGGCTACACCTTC | CASSLVGNYGYTF
- | TRBJ2-2 | TRBD2 | TRBV27 | TGTGCCAGCAGTTCAGCGGGAGCGGGCACCGGGGAGCTGTTTTTT | CASSSAGAGTGELFF
- | TRBJ2-7 | TRBD2 | TRBV27 | TGTGCCAGCAGTTTCAGGGAGGGAATAGAGCAGTACTTC | CASSFREGIEQYF
- | TRBJ2-2 | - | TRBV9 | TGTGCCAGCAGCGCCAGGGGGGGAAGCGGGGAGCTGTTTTTT | CASSARGGSGELFF
- | TRBJ2-7 | - | TRBV23-1 | TGCGCCAAGGGACTTTTCGGGGTCGCCGAGCAGTACTTC | CAKGLFGVAEQYF
- | TRBJ1-2 | TRBD1 | TRBV7-3 | TGTGCCAGCAGCTTAGGGACAGGGAGGGGTGGCTACACCTTC | CASSLGTGRGGYTF
- | TRBJ2-7 | - | TRBV28 | TGTGCCAGCAGTCACGGGACGCTACGGGGGCAGTACTTC | CASSHGTLRGQYF
- | TRBJ2-5 | - | TRBV18 | TGTGCCAGCTCCCAAGCAGGGGAGAAACAAGAGACCCAGTACTTC | CASSQAGEKQETQYF
- | TRBJ1-3 | - | TRBV18 | TGTGCCAGCTCACCGACAACAGGCTTCTCTGGAAACACCATATATTTT | CASSPTTGFSGNTIYF
- | TRBJ2-1 | - | TRBV2 | TGTGCCAGCAGACTGACAGAGTACAATGAGCAGTTCTTC | CASRLTEYNEQFF